These 9 T cell receptor beta chains came from one sample sequenced in a study of OX40 agonist ivuxolimab in advanced cancers. Profiled with immunoSEQ multiplex PCR; TCRdb holds only in-frame clones, not every one. The profile shows 65,000 to 90,000 clones, approximately 90% of them singletons. Sample: CD4+ or CD8+ T cells sorted from blood, taken in a trial of the OX40 agonist ivuxolimab. These receptors originate from an adult with an advanced solid tumor such as melanoma, head and neck, liver or kidney cancer.

The chain joins TRBV7-2 to TRBJ1-1; D is perhaps TRBD1 (5 bases). CDR1 is SGHTA, CDR2 FQGNSA, per germline. The germline V and J ends were trimmed by 1 base and 1 base, with 13 bases remaining between them. The CDR3 runs to 16 residues. The CDR3 is CASSLGWGRENTEAFF. CDR3 nucleotides: TGTGCCAGCAGCTTAGGATGGGGGAGGGAGAACACTGAAGCTTTCTTT.

The rearrangement links TRBV13 to TRBJ1-1, with D perhaps TRBD1 (6 bases). Between the trimmed V and J ends, which lost 6 bases and 7 bases, there was a span of 9 bases. Germline values: CDR1 PRHDT, CDR2 FYEKMQ (reference sequence). The length of the CDR3 is 11 residues. For the CDR3, the DNA is TGTGCCAGCAGGTCAGGGGTTGAAGCTTTCTTT. Amino acids: CASRSGVEAFF. Based on the CDR3 plus reference TRBV13 and TRBJ1-1, the full variable domain is AAGVIQSPRHLIKEKRETATLKCYPIPRHDTVYWYQQGPGQDPQFLISFYEKMQSDKGSIPDRFSAQQFSDYHSELNMSSLELGDSALYFCASRSGVEAFFGQGTRLTVV.

A few counts support this clone. The chain joins TRBV20-1 to TRBJ1-1; D gene uncertain. This CDR3 contains 11 residues. The V and J ends lost 2 bases and 6 bases respectively, with 7 bases between them. CDR1 and CDR2 (germline): DFQATT, SNEGSKA (reference sequence). This chain's CDR3 is CSARSGSEAFF. Here the CDR3 DNA reads TGCAGTGCTAGATCCGGGTCTGAAGCTTTCTTT.

This clone has only one observation. The chain links TRBV6-5 to TRBJ2-7, with unresolved D. The V gene's germline CDR1 is MNHEY and CDR2 SVGAGI. The CDR3 has 11 amino acids. V dropped 3 bases and J dropped 5 bases, with 5 bases sitting between them. CDR3 in amino acids: CASSYEHEQYF. The CDR3 coding sequence is TGTGCCAGCAGTTATGAGCACGAGCAGTACTTC.

This chain uses TRBV10-3 with TRBJ2-3; 10 bases match TRBD2. The V gene end was trimmed by 6 bases and the J gene end by 5 bases; junction bases not matched to a gene: 8. CDR3 size: 15 residues. The germline CDR1 and CDR2 sequences are ENHRY and SYGVKD. As DNA, the CDR3 is TGTGCCATCAGCAAATTAGCGGGAGGAGGAGATACGCAGTATTTT. This encodes CAISKLAGGGDTQYF.

The V gene is TRBV7-8, the J gene TRBJ2-5; 8 bases are shared with TRBD2. CDR3 length: 17 amino acids. Per germline, CDR1 SGHVS and CDR2 FQNEAQ. The junction had 12 bases not matched to a gene; V was cut back by 1 base and J by 5 bases. CDR3 sequence: CASSLVWSGGAWETQYF. The CDR3 bases are TGTGCCAGCAGCTTAGTATGGTCCGGGGGGGCGTGGGAGACCCAGTACTTC.

V is TRBV6-5 and J is TRBJ2-7; TRBD2 matches at 7 bases. This CDR3 has 14 residues. V was clipped by 6 bases and J by 3 bases; unmatched bases: 8. Germline assignment: CDR1 MNHEY and CDR2 SVGAGI. The CDR3: CASSRSRDYYEQYF. CDR3 bases: TGTGCCAGCAGCCGATCCCGGGACTACTACGAGCAGTACTTC.

The V call is TRBV7-6, the J call TRBJ2-7; possible D gene TRBD2, 6 bases. Germline V gene sequence: CDR1 SGHVS, CDR2 FNYEAQ. The CDR3 length is 13 residues. The germline V and J ends were trimmed by 5 bases and 3 bases, with 11 bases remaining between them. In nucleotides, the CDR3 is TGTGCCAGCAGCGCGCGGGGAAACTACGAGCAGTACTTC. The encoded protein is CASSARGNYEQYF.

The chain is built from TRBV7-9 and TRBJ2-7; 10 bases map to TRBD1. The germline V gene encodes CDR1 SEHNR and CDR2 FQNEAQ (reference sequence). Unmatched junction bases numbered 9, after V lost 5 bases and J lost 5 bases. The length of the CDR3 is 15 residues. The CDR3 nucleotides are TGTGCCAGCAGCCCTCGGACAGGGGGACCCAACGAGCAGTACTTC. This gives the protein CASSPRTGGPNEQYF.